The rows below give T cell receptor beta chains drawn from one sample of a study of siplizumab effects on memory and regulatory T cells. The method was immunoSEQ multiplex PCR; TCRdb's version includes in-frame clones alone and lacks a portion of them. This sample has some 110,000 clones, with 85% to 95% found just once. Sequencing used CD4+ T cells sorted from blood. The receptor set was obtained from a human donor in good health. CDR3s leave out the opening cysteine and the closing phenylalanine or tryptophan. The D gene is left open where the match is weak.

d_gene	v_gene	j_gene	CDR3aa
.	TRBV28	TRBJ1-4	ASSLRATNEKLF
.	TRBV5-1	TRBJ2-5	ASSLVGEETQY
.	TRBV5-1	TRBJ2-6	ASSLGGVPRSGSNVLT
TRBD1	TRBV9	TRBJ2-7	ASSAGTGPYEQY
TRBD1	TRBV11-3	TRBJ1-5	ASSAGQGVNQPQH
TRBD1	TRBV10-1	TRBJ1-5	ARGPTTGGYQPQH
.	TRBV11-3	TRBJ2-2	ASSLDRRGELF
TRBD2	TRBV2	TRBJ2-1	ASSLAGGVNEQF
.	TRBV11-2	TRBJ2-2	ASSTRTNGELF
.	TRBV6-4	TRBJ2-2	ASSAEFATGELF
.	TRBV18	TRBJ2-3	ASSLAGTDTQY
TRBD1	TRBV18	TRBJ1-1	ASSLQGGTEAF